The next 32 T cell receptor beta chains were all read from a single sample in a study of early T cells in non-severe SARS-CoV-2 infection. TCRdb re-analysed the 5' RACE reads in MiXCR, keeping a single row per CDR3 protein. This sample has about 69,000 distinct CDR3 sequences, with roughly a tenth found just once. Sequenced input: whole blood. The receptors were sampled from an adult who was a healthcare worker with PCR-confirmed SARS-CoV-2 infection or an uninfected control (not recorded which).

This clonotype was recorded many times. The chain is built from TRBV6-1 and TRBJ2-3; 12 positions agree with TRBD2. This CDR3 is 20 amino acids long. V was pared by 6 bases and J by 1 base, with 17 bases of the junction left unmatched. Looked up from germline, CDR1 is MNHNS and CDR2 is SASEGT. CDR3 sequence (DNA): TGTGCCAGCAGCCCGAGAAGGACTAGCGGGACTGCCTCGGGCACAGATACGCAGTATTTT. Protein: CASSPRRTSGTASGTDTQYF.

Many counts were recorded for this clonotype. The chain combines TRBV5-1 with TRBJ2-1, with unresolved D. Germline V gene sequence: CDR1 SGHRS, CDR2 YFSETQ. The V end lost 4 bases, the J end lost 8 bases, and 10 bases lay between the germline ends. The CDR3 has 12 amino acids. The CDR3 is CASSRSVDEQFF. In DNA form, the CDR3 reads TGCGCCAGCAGCCGTTCGGTGGATGAGCAGTTCTTC.

This clonotype occurred many times. The gene calls are TRBV7-2 and TRBJ2-3; weak D call: TRBD2 (6 bases). V lost 5 bases, J lost 6 bases, and 18 bases lay in between. Germline CDR1 is SGHTA and CDR2 is FQGNSA. This CDR3 has 15 residues. The CDR3 here is CASSLKAGPRDTQYF. Written as DNA, the CDR3 is TGTGCCAGCAGCCTCAAAGCGGGTCCGAGGGATACGCAGTATTTT.

This rearrangement joins TRBV7-2 to TRBJ2-7; the D is unclear. CDR3 length: 13 residues. Germline V lookup: CDR1 SGHTA, CDR2 FQGNSA. V lost 5 bases and J lost 6, with 14 bases in between. DNA for the CDR3: TGTGCCAGCAGCCCCCCCCATCGTCGCGAGCAGTACTTC. The encoded protein is CASSPPHRREQYF.

CDR3 sequence: CASSLTFAGNNEQFF. CDR3 sequence (DNA): TGTGCCAGCAGCTTAACGTTTGCAGGGAACAATGAGCAGTTCTTC. The V call is TRBV7-3, the J call TRBJ2-1; possibly TRBD1 for D (5 bases). The V and J ends lost 0 bases and 5 bases respectively, with 11 bases between them. Germline V gene sequence: CDR1 SGHTA, CDR2 FQGTGA. The CDR3 is 15 residues long.

This clonotype was found many times. The genes are TRBV10-3 and TRBJ2-7; D may be TRBD1 (6 bases). V was trimmed by 0 bases and J by 5 bases, leaving 14 bases between them. CDR3 size: 15 residues. CDR1 ENHRY and CDR2 SYGVKD come from the germline V gene. The CDR3 DNA follows: TGTGCCATCAGTGAGTCGACGCAGGGGTGGCACGAGCAGTACTTC. Protein: CAISESTQGWHEQYF.

This clonotype was detected ten times or more. The J gene is TRBJ1-2, the V gene TRBV7-9, with 8 bases aligning to TRBD1. Germline V lookup: CDR1 SEHNR, CDR2 FQNEAQ (reference sequence). V was pared by 3 bases and J by 6 bases, with 6 bases of the junction left unmatched. This CDR3 region has 14 residues. The chain's CDR3 is CASSLTGEGHGYTF. Here the CDR3 DNA reads TGTGCCAGCAGCTTGACAGGGGAAGGACATGGCTACACCTTC.

This clonotype occurred a few times. The V call is TRBV28, the J call TRBJ2-7; the match to TRBD2 covers 9 bases. This CDR3 spans 16 amino acids. V gave up 3 bases and J gave up 6 bases; unmatched junction bases: 12. Germline CDR1 reads MDHEN; CDR2 reads SYDVKM. Here the CDR3 DNA reads TGTGCCAGCAGTTTGGAAGGGGGGACTAGCAAGAGCGAGCAGTACTTC. Encoded protein: CASSLEGGTSKSEQYF.

This clonotype was detected ten times or more. This chain joins TRBV7-6 and TRBJ2-1, with TRBD2 matching over 10 bases. V gave up 1 base and J gave up 9 bases; unmatched junction bases: 6. CDR3 length: 15 amino acids. Per germline, CDR1 SGHVS and CDR2 FNYEAQ. As DNA, the CDR3 is TGTGCCAGCAGCTTAGAGACTAGCGGGCCAAGTGAGCAGTTCTTC. This encodes CASSLETSGPSEQFF.

The sample holds a few counts of this clonotype. The CDR3 protein is CASTAGQGFNQPQHF. CDR3 nucleotide sequence: TGTGCCAGCACCGCGGGACAGGGTTTCAATCAGCCCCAGCATTTT. The chain combines TRBV12-3 or TRBV12-4 with TRBJ1-5; the match to TRBD1 covers 9 bases. This CDR3 comprises 15 residues. V lost 7 bases and J lost 3; bases outside the gene matches: 7.

In this sample, this clonotype turned up a few times. This sequence joins TRBV5-1 and TRBJ1-6, with 7 positions matching TRBD1. Losses at the gene ends were 0 bases for V and 7 bases for J; bases not matched to a gene: 4. The V gene's germline CDR1 is SGHRS and CDR2 YFSETQ. The CDR3 covers 15 residues. The CDR3: CASSLDGTENSPLHF. DNA of the CDR3: TGCGCCAGCAGCTTGGATGGGACAGAAAATTCACCCCTCCACTTT.

In this sample, this clonotype turned up many times. This chain connects TRBV6-2 or TRBV6-3 to TRBJ2-1, with D unclear. This CDR3 has 12 amino acids. Germline V CDR1 and CDR2: MNHEY, SVGEGT. Trimming took 1 base from V and 7 from J, leaving 5 bases between them. The CDR3 spells CASSYFGNEQFF. The CDR3 coding sequence is TGTGCCAGCAGTTACTTTGGAAATGAGCAGTTCTTC.

This clonotype turned up a few times. The chain carries TRBV30 and TRBJ1-1, with D uncertain. The CDR3 extends over 12 amino acids. Trimming pared 0 bases from V and 7 bases from J, leaving 9 bases between. Germline V gene sequence: CDR1 GTSNPN, CDR2 SVGIG (reference sequence). This CDR3 is CAWSVYGREAFF. The CDR3 DNA follows: TGTGCCTGGAGTGTATACGGGCGTGAAGCTTTCTTT.

This sequence joins TRBV4-2 and TRBJ2-7, with a possible D match to TRBD1 (7 bases). CDR1 and CDR2 from the germline V gene are LGHNA and YNFKEQ. V lost 0 bases and J 4 bases, leaving 10 bases between the germline ends. This CDR3 contains 14 residues. The CDR3: CASSQEAGGYEQYF. The CDR3 DNA follows: TGTGCCAGCAGCCAAGAGGCAGGGGGGTACGAGCAGTACTTC.

CDR3 DNA: TGTGCCAGCAGCTTTGTCGCGACCTATGAGCAGTTCTTC. Its protein product is CASSFVATYEQFF. This chain links TRBV7-2 with TRBJ2-1; D ambiguous. The CDR3 is 13 amino acids. The V end lost 3 bases, the J end lost 8 bases, and 11 bases lay between the germline ends. Germline assignment: CDR1 SGHTA and CDR2 FQGNSA.

The chain uses TRBV29-1 and TRBJ1-1; no clear D. Germline lookup yields CDR1 SQVTM and CDR2 ANQGSEA. The CDR3 contains 13 residues. The V end lost 4 bases, the J end lost 3 bases, and 12 bases lay between the germline ends. CDR3 sequence: CSVGGGRYTEAFF. CDR3 nucleotide sequence: TGCAGCGTTGGGGGTGGACGGTACACTGAAGCTTTCTTT.

This clonotype was seen ten or more times. The V and J genes are TRBV30 and TRBJ1-1; D is unclear. V shed 2 bases and J shed 3 bases, with 10 bases lying between them. The CDR3 is 13 amino acids. The germline V gene has CDR1 GTSNPN and CDR2 SVGIG (reference sequence). The CDR3: CAWSISRDTEAFF. In DNA form, the CDR3 reads TGTGCCTGGAGTATCTCAAGGGACACTGAAGCTTTCTTT.

This clonotype was counted only a few times. This rearrangement joins TRBV3-1 to TRBJ2-1, with TRBD2 identical over 8 bases. The V gene end was trimmed by 1 base and the J gene end by 5 bases; junction bases not matched to a gene: 7. CDR3 length: 16 amino acids. Germline CDR1 LGHDT, CDR2 YNNKEL (reference sequence). The DNA of the CDR3 is TGTGCCAGCAGCCAAGGGGGACTAGATCTAAACAATGAGCAGTTCTTC. Translating gives CASSQGGLDLNNEQFF.

This clonotype was detected many times. V and J are TRBV7-9 and TRBJ1-4; unclear D gene. The germline CDR1 and CDR2 sequences are SEHNR and FQNEAQ (reference sequence). The length of the CDR3 is 14 residues. V gave up 1 base and J gave up 4 bases, with 7 bases separating them. The CDR3 region has the DNA TGTGCCAGCAGCTTAGGTGATCGTAATGAAAAACTGTTTTTT. As protein: CASSLGDRNEKLFF.

This clonotype was counted between two and nine times. The V and J genes are TRBV5-1 and TRBJ1-2; D not certain. The V gene lost 5 bases and the J gene lost 3 bases, with 5 bases spanning the gap. The CDR3 contains 11 residues. Germline V gene sequence: CDR1 SGHRS, CDR2 YFSETQ. CDR3 amino acids: CASSFDYGYTF. DNA for the CDR3: TGCGCCAGCAGTTTTGACTATGGCTACACCTTC.

This clonotype has more than one count but fewer than ten. The chain recombines TRBV20-1 with TRBJ1-1; D ambiguous. Per the germline V gene, CDR1 is DFQATT and CDR2 is SNEGSKA (reference sequence). Trimming took 0 bases from V and 0 from J, leaving 5 bases between them. The CDR3 spans 13 residues. CDR3 protein: CSARDFLNTEAFF. DNA of the CDR3: TGCAGTGCTAGAGATTTTCTGAACACTGAAGCTTTCTTT.

This clonotype occurred many times. The V and J genes are TRBV7-2 and TRBJ1-1; D gene ambiguous. The CDR3 has 14 amino acids. Germline assignment: CDR1 SGHTA and CDR2 FQGNSA. Trimming removed 2 bases at V and 3 bases at J, with 10 bases between. The CDR3 loop is CASSLFTEDTEAFF. CDR3 nucleotide sequence: TGTGCCAGCAGCTTATTTACAGAAGACACTGAAGCTTTCTTT.

Many counts were recorded for this clonotype. CDR3 sequence: CASSDVSGRGTDTQYF. DNA for the CDR3: TGCGCCAGCAGTGATGTTAGCGGGAGAGGTACAGATACGCAGTATTTT. This chain connects TRBV10-2 to TRBJ2-3, with TRBD2 matching over 9 bases. This CDR3 region has 16 residues. Germline CDR1 is WSHSY and CDR2 is SAAADI. Trimming at V came to 3 bases and at J to 3 bases, leaving 7 bases not matched to a gene.

V and J are TRBV9 and TRBJ2-7; 10 bases fit TRBD1. This CDR3 has 14 amino acids. V dropped 0 bases and J dropped 7; count of bases not matched to a gene: 4. Per the germline V gene, CDR1 is SGDLS and CDR2 is YYNGEE. This CDR3 is CASSVAPDRGEQYF. CDR3 DNA: TGTGCCAGCAGCGTAGCCCCGGACAGGGGGGAGCAGTACTTC.

This clonotype was observed a few times. This rearrangement joins TRBV7-6 to TRBJ2-3; D is undetermined. Between the trimmed V and J ends, which lost 2 bases and 2 bases, there was a span of 8 bases. The CDR3 is 14 residues long. Germline lookup yields CDR1 SGHVS and CDR2 FNYEAQ. The CDR3 DNA reads as TGTGCCAGCAGCTTATTCTCATCCACAGATACGCAGTATTTT. It is translated as CASSLFSSTDTQYF.

A single count supports this clonotype. Given a much more abundant clone one base away, this may be a read error. CDR3 in amino acids: CASSRILRGRDCEQYF. In DNA form, the CDR3 reads TGTGCCAGCAGCCGTATTTTGAGGGGGCGAGACTGCGAGCAGTACTTC. This rearrangement joins TRBV5-8 to TRBJ2-7, with 7 bases fitting TRBD1. The CDR3 runs 16 residues. CDR1 and CDR2 from the germline V gene are SGHTS and YDEGEE. With V trimmed by 4 bases and J by 6 bases, 16 bases remained unmatched.

The CDR3 reads CASSPRGEETQYF. CDR3 nucleotides: TGTGCCAGTAGTCCACGAGGGGAGGAGACCCAGTACTTC. V is TRBV27 and J is TRBJ2-5; tentatively, D is TRBD1 or TRBD2 (5 bases each). The CDR3 has 13 amino acids. The germline V gene encodes CDR1 MNHEY and CDR2 SMNVEV (reference sequence). The ends were cut back, 9 bases at V and 5 bases at J, with 16 bases in the middle.

A few counts support this clonotype. V and J are TRBV7-9 and TRBJ2-7; D unresolved. From germline, CDR1 is SEHNR and CDR2 FQNEAQ (reference sequence). V was shortened by 4 bases and J by 1 base, with 8 bases between the two germline ends. The CDR3 is made up of 13 amino acids. CDR3 DNA sequence: TGTGCCAGCAGCTCCCATCAGTCCTACGAGCAGTACTTC. Amino acid sequence: CASSSHQSYEQYF.

This clonotype occurred many times. This chain links TRBV6-2 or TRBV6-3 with TRBJ2-1; TRBD1 aligns across 7 bases. Germline trimming cut 6 bases from V and 7 bases from J; bases unmatched to any gene: 9. Germline V gene data show CDR1 as MNHEY and CDR2 as SVGEGT. The CDR3 spans 14 residues. The CDR3 protein is CASRFRQGSNEQFF. Written as DNA, the CDR3 is TGTGCCAGCAGGTTTAGACAGGGAAGTAATGAGCAGTTCTTC.

CDR3: CASSLSGLGVAKNIQYF. CDR3 sequence (DNA): TGTGCCAGCAGCTTAAGTGGACTAGGGGTCGCCAAAAACATTCAGTACTTC. The chain employs TRBV7-2 and TRBJ2-4; 7 nucleotides agree with TRBD2. The J segment lost 1 base and the V segment lost 2 bases, leaving 8 bases of the junction unmatched. Per germline, CDR1 SGHTA and CDR2 FQGNSA. CDR3 length: 17 amino acids.

The rearrangement joins TRBV20-1 to TRBJ1-4; TRBD1 is a possible D gene (5 bases). CDR3 length: 15 residues. Trimming pared 1 base from V and 5 bases from J, leaving 14 bases between. CDR1 is DFQATT, CDR2 SNEGSKA, per germline (reference sequence). This CDR3 is CSARVNGAGNEKLFF. The DNA of the CDR3 is TGCAGTGCTAGAGTCAATGGGGCAGGGAATGAAAAACTGTTTTTT.

This clonotype was seen only a few times. The CDR3 region has the DNA TGTGCCAGCAGCTTGACTCCGGGGGGCGCAGATACGCAGTATTTT. Protein: CASSLTPGGADTQYF. The chain recombines TRBV5-5 with TRBJ2-3; weak D call: TRBD2 (7 bases). Germline CDR1 SGHKS, CDR2 YYEKEE (reference sequence). V was pared by 1 base and J by 4 bases, with 13 bases between. The CDR3 length is 15 residues.